Shown below are 4 T cell receptor beta chains from a single sample sequenced in a study of blood T cell repertoires in COVID-19. The assay was immunoSEQ multiplex PCR, and TCRdb's table has in-frame clones only and misses some. The sample holds about 170,000 clones, around 80% seen once. Sequencing input: peripheral blood. These receptors came from a woman aged 70-85 years with COVID-19, enrolled during active disease.

The chain links TRBV14 to TRBJ1-2, with 7 bases matching TRBD1. With V trimmed by 0 bases and J by 8 bases, 3 bases remained unmatched. This CDR3 has 13 residues. The germline V gene encodes CDR1 SGHDN and CDR2 FVKESK. Here the CDR3 reads CASSQDGGGGYTF. CDR3 coding DNA: TGTGCCAGCAGCCAAGACGGAGGGGGCGGCTACACCTTC.

This clone appeared once. In DNA form, the CDR3 reads TGTGCCAGTAGGGATAAGGACAGGGGGCGAGGCTATGGCTACACCTTC. Encoded protein: CASRDKDRGRGYGYTF. This rearrangement joins TRBV19 to TRBJ1-2, with 11 bases lining up with TRBD1. CDR3 size: 16 residues. V dropped 6 bases and J dropped 4; count of bases not matched to a gene: 10. In germline, CDR1 is LNHDA, CDR2 SQIVND (reference sequence).

The rearrangement uses TRBV6-5 and TRBJ1-1; 7 bases align to TRBD1. From germline, CDR1 is MNHEY and CDR2 SVGAGI. The CDR3 is 16 residues long. Trimming at V came to 0 bases and at J to 4 bases, leaving 8 bases not matched to a gene. In nucleotides, the CDR3 is TGTGCCAGCAGTTACTCACCGACAGGGAAGGCCACTGAAGCTTTCTTT. Translated: CASSYSPTGKATEAFF.

V and J are TRBV30 and TRBJ2-5, with TRBD1 matching 9 bases. Germline V lookup: CDR1 GTSNPN, CDR2 SVGIG (reference sequence). J lost 3 bases, V lost 2 bases, and 13 bases had no gene match. The CDR3 sequence is 17 residues long. The CDR3 here is CAWSRGRVQGAKETQYF. The CDR3 bases are TGTGCCTGGAGTAGAGGGAGAGTACAGGGGGCGAAAGAGACCCAGTACTTC.